These 28 T cell receptor beta chains originate from one sample sequenced in a study of blood T cell repertoires in COVID-19. The repertoire was sequenced with immunoSEQ multiplex PCR; TCRdb's copy has only in-frame clones and lacks some. Of more than 95,000 clones listed, roughly 85% are singletons. Sequenced material: peripheral blood. Source of these receptors: a man older than 75 with active or convalescent COVID-19.

This chain uses TRBV5-1 with TRBJ2-7; 9 bases line up with TRBD1. The CDR3 has 14 amino acids. Looked up from germline, CDR1 is SGHRS and CDR2 is YFSETQ. Trimming took 4 bases from V and 2 from J; bases not matched to a gene: 4. CDR3: CASSPTGGTYEQYF. CDR3 nucleotides: TGCGCCAGCAGCCCGACAGGGGGGACCTACGAGCAGTACTTC. The full variable domain, in which reference TRBV5-1 and TRBJ2-7 provide the parts outside the CDR3, is KAGVTQTPRYLIKTRGQQVTLSCSPISGHRSVSWYQQTPGQGLQFLFEYFSETQRNKGNFPGRFSGRQFSNSRSEMNVSTLELGDSALYLCASSPTGGTYEQYFGPGTRLTVT.

V gene TRBV15 combines with J gene TRBJ2-3; 7 bases are a match to TRBD2. The trim removed 3 bases at V and 2 bases at J, leaving 5 bases unmatched. The V gene's germline CDR1 is LNHNV and CDR2 YYDKDF (reference sequence). The CDR3 totals 15 residues. The CDR3 loop is CATSSEAGDTDTQYF. DNA for the CDR3: TGTGCCACCAGCAGTGAGGCGGGGGACACAGATACGCAGTATTTT.

In its sample, this clone was seen a few times. This sequence joins TRBV24-1 and TRBJ2-1; 7 bases match TRBD2. Losses at the gene ends were 0 bases for V and 10 bases for J; bases not matched to a gene: 2. This CDR3 has 13 residues. Germline assignment: CDR1 KGHDR and CDR2 SFDVKD. In DNA form, the CDR3 reads TGTGCCACCAGTGATTTGCTGGGGGGGGAGCAGTTCTTC. This codes for CATSDLLGGEQFF.

This chain joins TRBV19 and TRBJ2-1; perhaps TRBD1 as D (5 bases). The CDR3 has 14 residues. Germline V gene sequence: CDR1 LNHDA, CDR2 SQIVND (reference sequence). V was pared by 2 bases and J by 7 bases, with 12 bases between. Here the CDR3 DNA reads TGTGCCAGTAGTATACAGGGCCAAGGGAATGAGCAGTTCTTC. Translating it yields CASSIQGQGNEQFF.

The chain uses TRBV5-1 and TRBJ2-5; 8 bases line up with TRBD1. J lost 1 base, V lost 3 bases, and 5 bases had no gene match. Germline-derived CDR1 and CDR2 are SGHRS and YFSETQ. The CDR3 length is 15 residues. The CDR3, as DNA: TGCGCCAGCAGCTCGGACAGGGTTGGCCAAGAGACCCAGTACTTC. It specifies CASSSDRVGQETQYF.

The chain has TRBV28 and TRBJ1-6; 8 bases map to TRBD1. V shed 5 bases, J shed 7 bases, and the junction held 16 bases outside the gene matches. CDR1 is MDHEN and CDR2 is SYDVKM in the germline V gene. This CDR3 region has 18 residues. CDR3 region: CASSPILSRRDRNSPLHF. The CDR3 bases are TGTGCCAGCAGTCCCATTTTGAGTCGCCGGGACAGGAATTCACCCCTCCACTTT.

The sample holds one count of this clone. The rearrangement links TRBV18 to TRBJ1-1, with TRBD1 matching 11 bases. CDR3 size: 15 residues. J was trimmed by 1 base and V by 2 bases; bases with no gene match: 0. Germline lookup yields CDR1 KGHSH and CDR2 LQKENI. DNA for the CDR3: TGTGCCAGCTCACCAGGGACAGGGGGGAACACTGAAGCTTTCTTT. Amino acids: CASSPGTGGNTEAFF.

The genes are TRBV19 and TRBJ1-1, with D possibly being TRBD1 (6 bases). Deletions cut 3 bases from V and 6 bases from J, with 23 bases between. CDR3 size: 17 residues. Germline lookup yields CDR1 LNHDA and CDR2 SQIVND (reference sequence). CDR3 sequence: CASSISRNRVWGAEAFF. The CDR3 DNA is TGTGCCAGTAGTATCTCGCGGAACAGGGTTTGGGGCGCTGAAGCTTTCTTT.

The chain couples TRBV7-2 to TRBJ1-1, with 8 bases aligning to TRBD1. V dropped 3 bases and J dropped 4; count of bases not matched to a gene: 4. The germline gives CDR1 SGHTA, CDR2 FQGNSA. The CDR3 loop spans 14 amino acids. The CDR3 bases are TGTGCCAGCAGCTTTCTAACAGGGGGCACTGAAGCTTTCTTT. Residues: CASSFLTGGTEAFF.

This chain joins TRBV7-2 and TRBJ1-5, with D possibly matching TRBD1 (5 bases). Germline CDR1 SGHTA, CDR2 FQGNSA. The CDR3 is 12 residues long. Trimming left V 5 bases short and J 4 bases short, with 6 bases between. CDR3 nucleotide sequence: TGTGCCAGCAGCCGACAGAATCAGCCCCAGCATTTT. Its translation is CASSRQNQPQHF. The variable domain in full, completed from reference TRBV7-2 and TRBJ1-5, reads GAGVSQSPSNKVTEKGKDVELRCDPISGHTALYWYRQSLGQGLEFLIYFQGNSAPDKSGLPSDRFSAERTGGSVSTLTIQRTQQEDSAVYLCASSRQNQPQHFGDGTRLSIL.

This clone showed up just a few times. This chain joins TRBV7-7 and TRBJ2-5; a weak D match, TRBD2 (5 bases). The germline CDR1 and CDR2 sequences are SSHAT and FNYEAQ (reference sequence). This CDR3 spans 13 amino acids. Trimming took off 1 base at V and 5 bases at J, with 8 bases between the two ends. CDR3 loop: CASSLDRGETQYF. CDR3 nucleotide sequence: TGTGCCAGCAGCTTAGACAGAGGGGAGACCCAGTACTTC.

V usage is TRBV4-3 and J usage is TRBJ2-7; 11 positions agree with TRBD1. Germline assignment: CDR1 LGHNA and CDR2 YSLEER. The CDR3 extends over 14 amino acids. Germline trimming cut 3 bases from V and 2 bases from J; bases unmatched to any gene: 0. The DNA of the CDR3 is TGCGCCAGCAGCCAGGGACAGGGGGCCTACGAGCAGTACTTC. Translated, it gives CASSQGQGAYEQYF.

V and J are TRBV5-1 and TRBJ1-4; 10 nucleotides align to TRBD1. Trimming cost V 3 bases and J 7 bases; bases outside gene matches: 6. This CDR3 contains 15 residues. CDR1 SGHRS and CDR2 YFSETQ come from the germline V gene. The CDR3 region has the DNA TGCGCCAGCAGCTCCCGGACAGGGGGGGGTGAAAAACTGTTTTTT. Translating gives CASSSRTGGGEKLFF.

The chain has TRBV24-1 and TRBJ2-2; 8 bases are a match to TRBD2. V gave up 9 bases and J gave up 6 bases; unmatched junction bases: 5. This CDR3 has 13 residues. Germline V lookup: CDR1 KGHDR, CDR2 SFDVKD. The CDR3: CATSRGGSGELFF. The CDR3, as DNA: TGTGCCACCTCCCGGGGGGGGTCCGGGGAGCTGTTTTTT.

The gene calls are TRBV3-1 (or the pseudogene TRBV3-2) and TRBJ1-2; 9 nucleotides agree with TRBD1. Germline-derived CDR1 and CDR2 are LGHDT and YNNKEL (reference sequence). The V and J ends lost 4 bases and 4 bases, in that order; junction bases with no gene match: 7. The CDR3 contains 15 residues. CDR3: CASSLFGQGLYGYTF. In DNA, the CDR3 is TGTGCCAGCAGCCTATTCGGACAGGGGCTCTATGGCTACACCTTC.

The chain uses TRBV30 and TRBJ1-4; no definite D call. The CDR3 loop spans 13 amino acids. Germline values: CDR1 GTSNPN, CDR2 SVGIG (reference sequence). V lost 1 base and J lost 6, with 9 bases in between. CDR3 amino acids: CAWSGRLHEKLFF. The CDR3 DNA reads as TGTGCCTGGAGTGGCAGGCTTCATGAAAAACTGTTTTTT.

Ten or more counts support this clone. V and J are TRBV29-1 and TRBJ2-1; the match to TRBD2 covers 7 bases. The V gene end was trimmed by 3 bases and the J gene end by 6 bases; junction bases not matched to a gene: 5. Germline-derived CDR1 and CDR2 are SQVTM and ANQGSEA. The CDR3 loop spans 13 amino acids. This CDR3 reads CSVEREWPNEQFF. The CDR3 DNA follows: TGCAGCGTTGAGCGGGAGTGGCCCAATGAGCAGTTCTTC.

This clone was seen only once. The rearrangement links TRBV28 to TRBJ2-2; the D is unclear. Trimming shortened V by 3 bases and J by 6 bases, and 8 bases separated the two germline ends. Germline-derived CDR1 and CDR2 are MDHEN and SYDVKM. The CDR3 contains 13 residues. CDR3 amino acids: CASSLTAAGELFF. The CDR3 DNA reads TGTGCCAGCAGTTTGACGGCGGCCGGGGAGCTGTTTTTT.

J is TRBJ1-6 and V is TRBV30; D perhaps matches TRBD1 (6 bases). This CDR3 has 14 amino acids. V was trimmed by 1 base and J by 7 bases, leaving 11 bases between them. CDR1 and CDR2 from the germline V gene are GTSNPN and SVGIG (reference sequence). In DNA form, the CDR3 reads TGTGCCTGGAGTGCACAGGGTCGGAATTCACCCCTCCACTTT. Its protein product is CAWSAQGRNSPLHF.

The table lists this clone with a count of one. The chain has TRBV4-1 and TRBJ1-5, with TRBD1 matching over 10 bases. CDR3 length: 15 residues. The V gene's germline CDR1 is MGHRA and CDR2 YSYEKL. V was pared by 4 bases and J by 5 bases, with 5 bases of the junction left unmatched. CDR3 bases: TGCGCCAGCAGCCCCGGCGACAGGGGGCATCAGCCCCAGCATTTT. Translation gives CASSPGDRGHQPQHF.

The chain combines TRBV6-5 with TRBJ1-6; 7 positions agree with TRBD1. The CDR3 sequence is 16 residues long. The V segment lost 1 base and the J segment 4 bases; nucleotides outside the gene matches: 4. The germline CDR1 and CDR2 sequences are MNHEY and SVGAGI. This chain's CDR3 is CASSYLSGQYNSPLHF. CDR3 coding DNA: TGTGCCAGCAGTTACTTGTCGGGACAGTATAATTCACCCCTCCACTTT.

This chain connects TRBV5-4 to TRBJ2-7; 9 positions match TRBD1. V lost 0 bases and J lost 1; bases outside the gene matches: 11. The CDR3 length is 18 residues. Germline CDR1 is SGHNT and CDR2 is YYREEE (reference sequence). The CDR3 here is CASSLAMRPQGASYEQYF. The CDR3 DNA follows: TGTGCCAGCAGCTTGGCGATGAGGCCACAGGGGGCTTCCTACGAGCAGTACTTC.

The V call is TRBV7-2, the J call TRBJ2-7, with a weak D call TRBD1 (5 bases). Germline V CDR1 and CDR2: SGHTA, FQGNSA. Trimming removed 7 bases from V and 7 bases from J, with 17 bases in between. CDR3 size: 13 residues. CDR3 in DNA: TGTGCCAGCACCCCTGGGGCCGTGGGGGAGCAGTACTTC. Protein product: CASTPGAVGEQYF. The complete variable domain, with remaining parts taken from reference TRBV7-2 and TRBJ2-7, reads GAGVSQSPSNKVTEKGKDVELRCDPISGHTALYWYRQSLGQGLEFLIYFQGNSAPDKSGLPSDRFSAERTGGSVSTLTIQRTQQEDSAVYLCASTPGAVGEQYFGPGTRLTVT.

The rearrangement uses TRBV18 and TRBJ1-3, with D perhaps matching TRBD1 (5 bases). Germline CDR1 reads KGHSH; CDR2 reads LQKENI. This CDR3 has 17 residues. V was trimmed by 3 bases and J by 3 bases, leaving 18 bases between them. CDR3 sequence: CASSPTPGGRDGNTIYF. The CDR3 DNA reads as TGTGCCAGCTCACCGACACCGGGGGGTAGGGATGGAAACACCATATATTTT.

The chain couples TRBV24-1 to TRBJ2-3; 9 bases match TRBD1. The CDR3 runs to 15 residues. The junction had 8 bases not matched to a gene; V was cut back by 7 bases and J by 4 bases. Per germline, CDR1 KGHDR and CDR2 SFDVKD. In DNA, the CDR3 is TGTGCCACCAGCCGTTACAGGGGGCAGGCAGATACGCAGTATTTT. Its protein is CATSRYRGQADTQYF.

J is TRBJ2-4 and V is TRBV19; TRBD1 matches 9 bases. CDR1 LNHDA and CDR2 SQIVND come from the germline V gene (reference sequence). J gave up 8 bases and V 2 bases, and 7 bases lay outside the gene matches. This CDR3 contains 15 residues. CDR3 bases: TGTGCCAGTAGTATAAACAGGGGGCGCGGGGACATTCAGTACTTC. As protein: CASSINRGRGDIQYF.

The chain employs TRBV5-1 and TRBJ2-5; 7 bases fit TRBD1. Germline loops: CDR1 SGHRS, CDR2 YFSETQ. This CDR3 comprises 18 residues. The ends lost 1 base at V and 2 bases at J; junction bases unmatched: 14. The CDR3 protein is CASSLWALMGQPQETQYF. The DNA for the CDR3 is TGCGCCAGCAGCTTGTGGGCGTTAATGGGACAGCCTCAAGAGACCCAGTACTTC.

The chain couples TRBV6-5 to TRBJ2-3; possibly TRBD2 for D (5 bases). Between the trimmed V and J ends, which lost 6 bases and 2 bases, there was a span of 9 bases. This CDR3 spans 13 amino acids. From germline, CDR1 is MNHEY and CDR2 SVGAGI. The CDR3: CASRDGNTDTQYF. CDR3 bases: TGTGCCAGCAGGGACGGGAACACAGATACGCAGTATTTT.